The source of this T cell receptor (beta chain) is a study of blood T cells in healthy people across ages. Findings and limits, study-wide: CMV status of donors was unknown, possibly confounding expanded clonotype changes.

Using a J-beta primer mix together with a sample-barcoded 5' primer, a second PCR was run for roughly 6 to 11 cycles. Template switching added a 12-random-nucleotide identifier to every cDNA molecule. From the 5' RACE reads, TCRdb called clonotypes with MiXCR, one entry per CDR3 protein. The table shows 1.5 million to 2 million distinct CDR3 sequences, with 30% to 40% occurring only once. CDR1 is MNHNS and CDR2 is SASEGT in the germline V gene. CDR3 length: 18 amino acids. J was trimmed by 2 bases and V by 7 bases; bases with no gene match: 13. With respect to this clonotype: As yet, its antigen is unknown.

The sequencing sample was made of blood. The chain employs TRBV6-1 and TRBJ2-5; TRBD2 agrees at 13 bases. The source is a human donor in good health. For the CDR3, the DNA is TGTGCCAGCAACGAAAGGACTAGCGGGGGCCCGATTCAAGAGACCCAGTACTTC. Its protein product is CASNERTSGGPIQETQYF.